One and the same sample provided the 9 T cell receptor beta chains below, sequenced in a study of shared clonotypes between healthy human individuals. Cells designated naive CD8 were CD45RO-negative and were positively selected for CCR7, with terminally differentiated effector memory CD45RA+ cells excluded. Only in-frame clones appear in the TCRdb table, and some are missing; sequencing was by immunoSEQ multiplex PCR. The sample lists roughly 2.1 million clones, about 92% occurring once. Material for sequencing was naive CD8+ T cells from PBMCs. The receptors stem from a man between 18 and 35 years old in good health. Some clones in this sample may be carry-over from other donors' samples.

The chain joins TRBV27 to TRBJ2-7; D is uncertain. The V gene's germline CDR1 is MNHEY and CDR2 SMNVEV (reference sequence). Trimming pared 3 bases from V and 6 bases from J, leaving 12 bases between. CDR3 length: 13 residues. The DNA of the CDR3 is TGTGCCAGCAGTTTCCTCCCTCGTCGCGAGCAGTACTTC. This encodes CASSFLPRREQYF.

The chain employs TRBV19 and TRBJ1-3, with unresolved D. The V gene's germline CDR1 is LNHDA and CDR2 SQIVND (reference sequence). This CDR3 is built from 14 residues. Trimming removed 3 bases at V and 3 bases at J, with 9 bases between. For the CDR3, the DNA is TGTGCCAGTAGTATGATAACGGGTGGAAACACCATATATTTT. Amino acids: CASSMITGGNTIYF.

The chain uses TRBV7-2 and TRBJ2-1, with 7 nucleotides matching TRBD2. Germline trimming cut 5 bases from V and 8 bases from J; bases unmatched to any gene: 15. In germline, CDR1 is SGHTA, CDR2 FQGNSA. CDR3 size: 16 residues. CDR3 protein: CASSKGGEGRIHEQFF. The CDR3 DNA is TGTGCCAGCAGCAAGGGAGGGGAGGGCCGTATCCATGAGCAGTTCTTC.

The rearrangement links TRBV9 to TRBJ2-7; TRBD1 matches 10 bases. J was trimmed by 5 bases and V by 4 bases; bases with no gene match: 6. CDR3 length: 14 amino acids. Germline CDR1 is SGDLS and CDR2 is YYNGEE. The CDR3: CASSPGDRGHEQYF. CDR3 bases: TGTGCCAGCAGCCCTGGGGACAGGGGACACGAGCAGTACTTC.

This sequence joins TRBV5-1 and TRBJ2-1, with 10 nucleotides matching TRBD2. This CDR3 has 16 amino acids. Per the germline V gene, CDR1 is SGHRS and CDR2 is YFSETQ. V was clipped by 2 bases and J by 10 bases; unmatched bases: 12. Here the CDR3 reads CASSLENLAGVREQFF. CDR3 sequence (DNA): TGCGCCAGCAGCTTAGAGAACCTAGCGGGAGTAAGGGAGCAGTTCTTC.

This clone was picked up one time. The V call is TRBV7-9, the J call TRBJ2-4; D gene uncertain. Per the germline V gene, CDR1 is SEHNR and CDR2 is FQNEAQ (reference sequence). V was shortened by 8 bases and J by 2 bases, with 7 bases between the two germline ends. CDR3 length equals 12 residues. CDR3 bases: TGTGCCAGCCTTGGGCCCAAAAACATTCAGTACTTC. It specifies CASLGPKNIQYF.

This chain connects TRBV5-1 to TRBJ2-7; D possibly corresponds to TRBD2 (6 bases). Trimming pared 5 bases from V and 3 bases from J, leaving 15 bases between. The CDR3 loop spans 14 amino acids. The germline CDR1 and CDR2 sequences are SGHRS and YFSETQ. DNA for the CDR3: TGCGCCAGCAGTTCATTCGGCGGGAACTACGAGCAGTACTTC. The encoded protein is CASSSFGGNYEQYF.

The chain is built from TRBV27 and TRBJ1-5, with D hard to call. Germline values: CDR1 MNHEY, CDR2 SMNVEV (reference sequence). V lost 2 bases and J lost 1, with 6 bases in between. The CDR3 contains 14 residues. The CDR3 reads CASSLHASNQPQHF. CDR3 nucleotides: TGTGCCAGCAGTTTACACGCAAGCAATCAGCCCCAGCATTTT.

This clone was seen only once. The chain couples TRBV27 to TRBJ1-2; no reliable D call. Between the trimmed V and J ends, which lost 6 bases and 5 bases, there was a span of 19 bases. CDR3 length: 15 amino acids. The germline V gene encodes CDR1 MNHEY and CDR2 SMNVEV (reference sequence). CDR3 in DNA: TGTGCCAGCAGCTACAACTACCAAATGCTATATGGCTACACCTTC. Translation: CASSYNYQMLYGYTF.